This TCR beta chain comes out of a study of shared clonotypes between healthy human individuals. As for the study in general: Used for every donor were three CD4 naive, three CD4 memory, two CD8 naive and one CD8 memory plate.

To note about this clone: The junction differs from germline at one of its ends, possibly a read error. At the DNA level, this CDR3 is encoded by other sequences in the same sample as well.

Assay: immunoSEQ multiplex PCR; the TCRdb copy retains only in-frame clones and omits some. The sample has over a million clones; around 97% are singletons. The CDR3 spans 13 residues. Germline V gives CDR1 LGHNA, CDR2 YSLEER. Input material: naive CD4+ T cells sorted from blood. Subset specified: CD45RA+ positively selected. This sequence originates from a man aged 25 to 45 in good health. The chain employs TRBV4-3 and TRBJ2-4, with 7 bases matching TRBD2. CDR3 residues: CASSQEGTSVQYF. The DNA of the CDR3 is TGCGCCAGTAGCCAAGAAGGCACTAGCGTTCAGTACTTC.